The T cell receptor (beta chain) under discussion was sequenced for a study of CD8+CD57+ T cells in acquired aplastic anemia (dated by TCRdb to between 2018 and 2020). At the level of the whole study: On average, sorted CD4+ and CD8+ cells yielded 3.2 ug of extracted DNA, with a range of about 0.19 to 30 ug. A CD8+CD57+ expansion meant a frequency higher than the mean frequency seen in healthy subjects. Here is what the overall study found, with its caveats: CD8+ Simpson's diversity did not differ significantly between patients and healthy controls (P=0.060). Although roughly 30 CD8+ CDR3 sequences were shared by patients and controls, these sequences appeared highly expressed in patients and within the immunodominant clones of patients.

In regard to this clonotype: The antigen this receptor binds is unknown. A much larger clone lies one base from this, so it may be a read error.

From its cysteine to its phenylalanine, the CDR3 spans 16 amino acids. Just the 48-base CDR3 DNA is kept, in frame starting at base 1. CDR1 SGHRS and CDR2 YFSETQ are derived from the germline V gene. Flow cytometry had shown CD8+CD57+ cell expansion in the patients selected for sequencing. Every patient had a diagnosis of severe acquired aplastic anemia based on International Study of Aplastic Anemia and Agranulocytosis and Camitta criteria. No therapy had been received by the patients at the time of blood sampling. TCR repertoires of sorted CD4+ and CD8+ blood T cells from severe aplastic anemia patients and healthy subjects were deep-sequenced in the study. In the USA, patient enrollment took place under clinicaltrials.gov protocols 00001620, 01623167, 00001397, 00071045, 00081523 and 00961064. Ficoll-Paque density gradient centrifugation was used to isolate peripheral blood mononuclear cells. Before DNA extraction, CD4+ and CD8+ T cells were sorted by FACS or by magnetic beads.

TCR beta VDJ combination and CDR3 sequence profiling used genomic DNA as the template. An Illumina HiSeq 2000 was used for TCR repertoire sequencing. Per the authors' processing: TRBV/TRBJ rearrangement plots, CDR3 size and DJ length profiles, and Simpson's diversity index were used to assess repertoires. The most abundant DNA sequence in the deep sequencing data was taken as the immunodominant clone. CDR3 amino acid sequences were checked for sharing across subjects and were also compared against the VDJdb database and published repertoires. The raw public data were reprocessed by TCRdb itself: fastp quality trimming at Q25, MiXCR clonotype calling, in-frame beta chains only. Each record represents a unique CDR3 protein, reported with the most common genes and DNA among its rows. TCRdb, not the authors, supplied the V and J calls. The sample contains 160,000 or so distinct CDR3 sequences, 47% of them found a single time. The ten largest clones take up 0.85% to 1.3% of the sample.

The sequence links TRBV5-1 to TRBJ2-1; TRBD2 is possibly the D segment (5 matching bases). The source is a human donor with aplastic anemia. Sequencing used sorted CD4+, CD8+, or CD8+CD57+ T cells (not recorded which) from PBMCs. The DNA reads TGCGCCAGCAGCTGGGGTTACGAGGGTCTCTACAATGAGCGGTTCTTC. This encodes CASSWGYEGLYNERFF.